This T cell receptor beta chain was captured in a study of CD8+ T cells in alopecia areata. This CDR3 has 20 residues. V lost 4 bases and J lost 3; bases outside the gene matches: 11. CDR1 and CDR2 (germline): MGHRA, YSYEKL. RNA extraction and reverse transcription yielded cDNA as sequencing template. Assay used: immunoSEQ multiplex PCR; TCRdb lists only in-frame clones, some missing. The profile covers 75,000 to 80,000 clones, with around 66% appearing a single time and 23% taken by the ten largest. Regarding treatment: oral pan-JAK inhibitor, 5-10 mg twice daily. From alopecia areata patients, lesional scalp punch biopsies and peripheral blood were collected. From PBMCs, CD4+ and CD8+ T cells were sorted. Broader study findings: Scalp repertoires also include resident alphabeta T cells from normal skin. Scalp and blood samples kept many expanded lesional clones throughout tofacitinib.

Notes on this clone: Its antigen is not known.

Sequencing was performed on CD8+ T cells sorted from blood, taken at week 24, from a patient treated with tofacitinib. The chain employs TRBV4-1 and TRBJ2-2, with 16 positions matching TRBD2. The sequence was obtained from a human donor with alopecia areata. The chain's CDR3 is CASSLSGLAGGPGDTGELFF. The CDR3 DNA reads as TGCGCCAGCAGCCTTTCGGGACTAGCGGGAGGGCCCGGTGACACCGGGGAGCTGTTTTTT.